Below are 13 T cell receptor beta chains sequenced from a single sample in a study of blood T cells in healthy people across ages (dated by TCRdb to the mid-2010s). The library was generated by 5' RACE. Sequencing took place on an Illumina HiSeq 2500. A second roughly 6 to 12 cycle PCR used a sample-barcoded 5' primer and a J-beta primer mix. Starting from the raw public reads, TCRdb applied fastp trimming at Q25, assembled clones with MiXCR and retained in-frame beta chains. Rows with a matching CDR3 protein are joined into one entry that keeps the most common DNA and genes. This sample has hundreds of thousands of distinct CDR3 sequences in its table, and roughly 25% of those were observed once. The ten largest account for 2.5% to 3.5% of the sample. The same data also went into a second study, on T cells of mothers and their children.

The sequenced sample was blood. All receptors derive from a boy aged 5 to 17 in good health.

Many counts were recorded for this clonotype. The chain is built from TRBV11-1 and TRBJ2-5; D is perhaps TRBD2 (6 bases). CDR1 is SGHAT, CDR2 FQDESV, per germline (reference sequence). The CDR3 runs 16 residues. The V and J ends lost 5 bases and 2 bases respectively, with 18 bases between them. In nucleotides, the CDR3 is TGTGCCAGCAGCCCTCTCGCGGGGCCAACACAAGAGACCCAGTACTTC. Translated, it gives CASSPLAGPTQETQYF. Full variable domain (rest looked up from reference TRBV11-1 and TRBJ2-5): EAEVAQSPRYKITEKSQAVAFWCDPISGHATLYWYRQILGQGPELLVQFQDESVVDDSQLPKDRFSAERLKGVDSTLKIQPAELGDSAMYLCASSPLAGPTQETQYFGPGTRLLVL.

The sample holds a few counts of this clonotype. One junction end does not reproduce the germline sequence, and a read error may be involved. The chain joins TRBV15 to TRBJ2-5; D is perhaps TRBD1 (6 bases). The germline V gene has CDR1 LNHNV and CDR2 YYDKDF (reference sequence). This CDR3 has 13 amino acids. This CDR3 reads CATSSRTDPDEFF. In DNA, the CDR3 is TGTGCCACCAGCAGCAGGACAGACCCGGACGAGTTCTTC. Variable domain in full (rest from reference TRBV15 and TRBJ2-5): DAMVIQNPRYQVTQFGKPVTLSCSQTLNHNVMYWYQQKSSQAPKLLFHYYDKDFNNEADTPDNFQSRRPNTSFCFLDIRSPGLGDTAMYLCATSSRTDPDEFFGPGTRLLVL.

In this sample, this clonotype turned up many times. V and J are TRBV6-1 and TRBJ2-1; 7 positions agree with TRBD1. Per the germline V gene, CDR1 is MNHNS and CDR2 is SASEGT. V was pared by 5 bases and J by 0 bases, with 1 base of the junction left unmatched. The CDR3 has 14 amino acids. The CDR3 spells CASSRDSSYNEQFF. The CDR3 DNA is TGTGCCAGCAGTCGGGACAGCTCCTACAATGAGCAGTTCTTC.

V and J are TRBV25-1 and TRBJ2-3, with TRBD2 identical over 9 bases. The V segment lost 3 bases and the J segment 2 bases; nucleotides outside the gene matches: 6. Germline V gene data show CDR1 as MGHDK and CDR2 as SYGVNS. The CDR3 consists of 16 residues. DNA for the CDR3: TGTGCCAGCAGTGACCAGCGGGGGGACTACACAGATACGCAGTATTTT. This gives the protein CASSDQRGDYTDTQYF.

This clonotype was counted a few times. The rearrangement links TRBV27 to TRBJ2-7; D ambiguous. Germline loops: CDR1 MNHEY, CDR2 SMNVEV (reference sequence). The CDR3 extends over 13 amino acids. Trimming took 6 bases from V and 0 from J, leaving 9 bases between them. The CDR3 reads CASRAFSSYEQYF. The CDR3 DNA reads as TGTGCCAGCAGAGCCTTCAGCTCCTACGAGCAGTACTTC.

With regard to this clonotype: One junction end disagrees with the germline gene, perhaps due to a read error. The J gene is TRBJ2-1, the V gene TRBV10-3; D gene unclear. This CDR3 is built from 12 residues. From germline, CDR1 is ENHRY and CDR2 SYGVKD. The CDR3 DNA reads as TGTGCCATCAGTGCTGATTCCAGTGAGCAGCTCTTC. Translated, it gives CAISADSSEQLF.

This clonotype came up a few times. The genes are TRBV4-1 and TRBJ2-5; D ambiguous. The CDR3 is 14 amino acids. Germline lookup yields CDR1 MGHRA and CDR2 YSYEKL. Deletions cut 0 bases from V and 9 bases from J, with 14 bases between. This CDR3 is CASSQEEGPGSQYF. CDR3 nucleotide sequence: TGCGCCAGCAGCCAAGAGGAAGGTCCCGGGTCCCAGTACTTC.

This clonotype has ten or more counts. J is TRBJ2-5 and V is TRBV5-1; TRBD2 might be the D (6 bases). The CDR3 is made up of 14 amino acids. V gave up 0 bases and J gave up 5 bases, with 11 bases separating them. CDR1 and CDR2 (germline): SGHRS, YFSETQ. The CDR3 DNA follows: TGCGCCAGCAGCTTGGTATCTAGCGTGGAGACCCAGTACTTC. Its protein product is CASSLVSSVETQYF.

The chain carries TRBV10-3 and TRBJ2-5; the D is unclear. TRBJ2-7 matches the DNA end more closely, so the J call is doubtful. This CDR3 contains 12 residues. The germline V gene encodes CDR1 ENHRY and CDR2 SYGVKD. Written as DNA, the CDR3 is TGTGCCATCAGTGAACTTGACTACGAGCAGTACTTC. It is translated as CAISELDYEQYF.

V and J are TRBV7-9 and TRBJ2-2; D ambiguous. V was clipped by 7 bases and J by 1 base, with 10 bases between them. The CDR3 consists of 14 residues. Germline CDR1 is SEHNR and CDR2 is FQNEAQ (reference sequence). The CDR3 reads CASKGTRNTGELFF. In DNA, the CDR3 is TGTGCCAGCAAGGGCACCCGGAACACCGGGGAGCTGTTTTTT.

V gene TRBV3-1 combines with J gene TRBJ2-5, with 7 positions matching TRBD2. The CDR3 is 14 residues long. The ends lost 4 bases at V and 3 bases at J; junction bases unmatched: 5. Germline loops: CDR1 LGHDT, CDR2 YNNKEL (reference sequence). CDR3 bases: TGTGCCAGCAGCCGCCGCCGGGAGGAAGAGACCCAGTACTTC. Translating gives CASSRRREEETQYF.

This clonotype was seen a handful of times. The V and J genes are TRBV6-5 and TRBJ2-5, with 7 bases aligning to TRBD1. With 6 bases clipped from V and 1 base from J, the junction kept 8 bases outside the gene matches. From germline, CDR1 is MNHEY and CDR2 SVGAGI. This CDR3 is 15 amino acids long. CDR3 sequence reads: CASSVSGGLQETQYF. In DNA, the CDR3 is TGTGCCAGCAGCGTTTCAGGGGGTCTCCAAGAGACCCAGTACTTC.

This clonotype was observed a handful of times. V gene TRBV5-1 combines with J gene TRBJ2-5, with 8 bases that match TRBD2. The germline gives CDR1 SGHRS, CDR2 YFSETQ. This CDR3 has 18 residues. The J segment lost 5 bases and the V segment lost 3 bases, leaving 18 bases of the junction unmatched. CDR3 DNA: TGCGCCAGCAGCTACCTGCCCCGCGGGACTAGTAGTTCTGAGACCCAGTACTTC. It specifies CASSYLPRGTSSSETQYF.